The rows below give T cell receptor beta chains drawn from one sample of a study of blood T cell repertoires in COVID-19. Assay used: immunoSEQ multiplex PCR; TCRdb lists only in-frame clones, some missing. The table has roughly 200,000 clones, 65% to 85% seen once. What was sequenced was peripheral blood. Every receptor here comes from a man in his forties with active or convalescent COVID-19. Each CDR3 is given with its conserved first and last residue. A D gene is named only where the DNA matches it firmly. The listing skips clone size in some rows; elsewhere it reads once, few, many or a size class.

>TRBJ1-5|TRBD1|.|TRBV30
CAWSGQGGQPQHF
TGTGCCTGGAGTGGACAGGGAGGTCAGCCCCAGCATTTT
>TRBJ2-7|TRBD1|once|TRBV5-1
CASSLGQGRSYEQYF
TGCGCCAGCAGCTTAGGACAGGGTAGGTCCTACGAGCAGTACTTC
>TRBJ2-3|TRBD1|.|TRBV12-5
CASGSGTGSSTDTQYF
TGTGCTAGTGGTTCTGGGACAGGTTCTAGCACAGATACGCAGTATTTT
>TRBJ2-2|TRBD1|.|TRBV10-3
CAISEGDSVPGELFF
TGTGCCATCAGTGAGGGGGACAGTGTCCCCGGGGAGCTGTTTTTT
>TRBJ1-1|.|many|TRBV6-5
CASQSESEAFF
TGTGCCAGCCAATCGGAGAGTGAAGCTTTCTTT
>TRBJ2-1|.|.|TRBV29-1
CSVDSGLNEQFF
TGCAGCGTTGACTCTGGGCTTAATGAGCAGTTCTTC
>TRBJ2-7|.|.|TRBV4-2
CASSQELTTSYEQYF
TGTGCCAGCAGCCAAGAACTCACTACCTCCTACGAGCAGTACTTC
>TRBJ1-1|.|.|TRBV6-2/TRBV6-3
CASSHQRFEAFF
TGTGCCAGCAGCCACCAGAGGTTTGAAGCTTTCTTT
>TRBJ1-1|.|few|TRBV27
CASSLWAQMNTEAFF
TGTGCCAGCAGTTTATGGGCACAGATGAACACTGAAGCTTTCTTT
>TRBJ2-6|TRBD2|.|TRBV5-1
CASSASAGAGANVLTF
TGCGCCAGCAGCGCCTCGGCGGGGGCTGGGGCCAACGTCCTGACTTTC
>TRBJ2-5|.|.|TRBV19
CASSPLGGRTGETQYF
TGTGCCAGTAGTCCGCTGGGGGGGCGCACTGGGGAGACCCAGTACTTC
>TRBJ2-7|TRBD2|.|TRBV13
CASSLKAGTSSGGSYEQYF
TGTGCCAGCAGCCTTAAAGCCGGGACTAGCTCCGGAGGGTCCTACGAGCAGTACTTC
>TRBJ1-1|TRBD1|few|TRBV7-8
CASSFRDSQAFF
TGTGCCAGCAGCTTCCGGGACAGTCAAGCTTTCTTT
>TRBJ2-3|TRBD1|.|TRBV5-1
CASSSQGATADTQYF
TGCGCCAGCAGCTCGCAGGGGGCGACGGCAGATACGCAGTATTTT
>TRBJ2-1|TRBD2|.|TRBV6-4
CASSDAKLLAGNGGEQFF
TGTGCCAGCAGTGACGCAAAACTCCTAGCGGGAAACGGGGGTGAGCAGTTCTTC
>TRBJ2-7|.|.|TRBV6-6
CASSYASSYEQYF
TGTGCCAGCAGTTACGCCAGCTCCTACGAGCAGTACTTC
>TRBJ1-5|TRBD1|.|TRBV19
CASSADRVPQHF
TGTGCCAGTAGTGCCGACAGGGTGCCCCAGCATTTT
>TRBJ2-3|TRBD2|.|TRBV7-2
CASSRRTSGGNTQYF
TGTGCCAGCAGTCGTCGGACTAGCGGGGGTAATACGCAGTATTTT
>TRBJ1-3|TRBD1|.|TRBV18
CASSPGTAKNTIYF
TGTGCCAGCTCACCCGGGACAGCGAAAAACACCATATATTTT
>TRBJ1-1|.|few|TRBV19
CASSLGVLNTEAFF
TGTGCCAGTAGCCTAGGGGTCCTGAACACTGAAGCTTTCTTT
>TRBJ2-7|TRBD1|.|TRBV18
CASSPTGKPYEQYF
TGTGCCAGCTCACCGACAGGGAAACCCTACGAGCAGTACTTC
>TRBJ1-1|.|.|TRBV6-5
CASTRGMNTEAFF
TGTGCCAGCACTAGGGGGATGAACACTGAAGCTTTCTTT
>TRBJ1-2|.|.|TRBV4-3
CASSQDLADYYGYTF
TGCGCCAGCAGCCAAGATCTGGCAGACTACTATGGCTACACCTTC
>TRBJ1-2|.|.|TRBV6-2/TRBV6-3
CASSYSKGDISGYTF
TGTGCCAGCAGTTACTCTAAGGGGGACATCAGTGGCTACACCTTC
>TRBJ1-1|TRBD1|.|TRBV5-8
CASSITQGAAVTEAFF
TGTGCCAGCAGCATCACACAGGGGGCGGCTGTCACTGAAGCTTTCTTT
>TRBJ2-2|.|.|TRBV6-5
CASSTHRGGELFF
TGTGCCAGCAGCACACACCGGGGGGGGGAGCTGTTTTTT
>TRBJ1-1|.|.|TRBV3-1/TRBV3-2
CASSQALAGSGGTEAFF
TGTGCCAGCAGCCAAGCCTTGGCCGGGTCCGGGGGGACTGAAGCTTTCTTT
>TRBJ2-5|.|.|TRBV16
CASSRESSQETQYF
TGTGCCAGCAGCCGGGAGTCGTCACAAGAGACCCAGTACTTC
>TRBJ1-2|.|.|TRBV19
CASSIEQGEYYGYTF
TGTGCCAGTAGTATAGAACAGGGAGAGTACTATGGCTACACCTTC
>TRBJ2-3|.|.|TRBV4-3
CASSRSLVQGVEDTQYF
TGCGCCAGCAGCCGATCTCTCGTACAGGGAGTGGAGGATACGCAGTATTTT
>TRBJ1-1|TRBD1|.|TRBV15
CATSTTGVGTEAFF
TGTGCCACCAGCACGACAGGGGTGGGGACTGAAGCTTTCTTT
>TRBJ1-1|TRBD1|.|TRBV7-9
CASNRQGSRNTEAFF
TGTGCCAGCAACAGACAGGGGTCGAGGAACACTGAAGCTTTCTTT
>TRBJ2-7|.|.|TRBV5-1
CASLREGVSYEQYF
TGCGCCAGCCTGCGGGAAGGGGTCTCCTACGAGCAGTACTTC
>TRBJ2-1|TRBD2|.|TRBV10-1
CASTAGGNNEQFF
TGCGCCAGCACTGCGGGAGGGAACAATGAGCAGTTCTTC
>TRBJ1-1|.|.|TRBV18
CASSLEPNRVDGSGNTEAFF
TGTGCCAGCTCACTCGAACCGAACAGGGTAGATGGGAGTGGGAACACTGAAGCTTTCTTT
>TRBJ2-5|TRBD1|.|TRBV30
CAWSISRGPGETQYF
TGTGCCTGGAGTATCTCCAGGGGGCCCGGGGAGACCCAGTACTTC
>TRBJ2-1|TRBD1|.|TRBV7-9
CASSFHSGGAYNEQFF
TGTGCCAGCAGCTTCCACTCAGGGGGCGCTTACAATGAGCAGTTCTTC
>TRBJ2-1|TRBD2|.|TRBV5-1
CASSLGLAGVREQFF
TGCGCCAGCAGCTTGGGTCTAGCGGGAGTCAGGGAGCAGTTCTTC
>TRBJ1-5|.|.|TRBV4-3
CASSQGGNQPQHF
TGCGCCAGCAGCCAGGGAGGGAATCAGCCCCAGCATTTT
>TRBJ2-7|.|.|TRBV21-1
CASTTQSDGRDTFEQYF
TGTGCCAGCACTACCCAGTCGGACGGGAGGGATACTTTCGAGCAGTACTTC
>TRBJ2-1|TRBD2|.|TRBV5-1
CASSYGLAAYNEQFF
TGCGCCAGCAGCTATGGACTAGCAGCCTACAATGAGCAGTTCTTC
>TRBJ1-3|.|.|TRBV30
CAWSVGPPFSGNTIYF
TGTGCCTGGAGTGTGGGGCCTCCCTTCTCTGGAAACACCATATATTTT
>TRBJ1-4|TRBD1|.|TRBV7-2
CASSLRAVQGALFF
TGTGCCAGCAGCTTACGGGCTGTACAGGGGGCACTGTTTTTT
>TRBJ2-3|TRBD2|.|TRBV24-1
CATSDSAGGSTDTQYF
TGTGCCACCAGTGATTCAGCGGGGGGTAGCACAGATACGCAGTATTTT
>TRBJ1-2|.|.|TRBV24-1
CATSDSRAGDHGYTF
TGTGCCACCAGTGATTCGAGGGCAGGGGATCATGGCTACACCTTC
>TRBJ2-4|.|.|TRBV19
CASKMAVQNIQYF
TGTGCCAGTAAAATGGCAGTCCAAAACATTCAGTACTTC
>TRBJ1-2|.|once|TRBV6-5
CASSYSARQAYGYTF
TGTGCCAGCAGTTACTCAGCCCGACAGGCATACGGCTACACCTTC
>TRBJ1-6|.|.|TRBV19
CASSTRQASSYNSPLHF
TGTGCCAGTAGTACACGACAGGCCAGCTCCTATAATTCACCCCTCCACTTT
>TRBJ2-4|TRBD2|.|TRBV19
CASSFLAGARIQYF
TGTGCCAGTAGTTTTTTGGCGGGAGCTCGGATTCAGTACTTC
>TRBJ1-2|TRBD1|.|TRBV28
CASSLAGTGAGGYTF
TGTGCCAGCAGCCTCGCCGGGACAGGGGCAGGTGGCTACACCTTC
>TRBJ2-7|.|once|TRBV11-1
CASSYTQLSYEQYF
TGTGCCAGCAGCTATACCCAACTCTCCTACGAGCAGTACTTC
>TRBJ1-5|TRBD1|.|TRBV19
CASSISEQGVYQPQHF
TGTGCCAGTAGTATATCGGAGCAGGGGGTTTATCAGCCCCAGCATTTT
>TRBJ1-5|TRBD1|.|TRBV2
CASSFLQGTQSNQPQHF
TGTGCCAGCAGCTTCCTACAGGGGACGCAGAGCAATCAGCCCCAGCATTTT
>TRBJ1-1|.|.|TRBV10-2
CASSVAGGNTEAFF
TGCGCCAGCAGTGTGGCAGGAGGGAACACTGAAGCTTTCTTT
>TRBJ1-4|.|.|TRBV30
CAWSVRGRGEKLFF
TGTGCCTGGAGTGTACGGGGTCGAGGCGAAAAACTGTTTTTT
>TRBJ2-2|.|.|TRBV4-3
CASSLQGNTGELFF
TGCGCCAGCAGCCTTCAGGGAAACACCGGGGAGCTGTTTTTT
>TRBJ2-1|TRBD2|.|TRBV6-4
CASSESGLAGGTYNEQFF
TGTGCCAGCAGTGAGTCGGGACTAGCGGGGGGAACCTACAATGAGCAGTTCTTC